The 7 T cell receptor beta chains below come from one sample, sequenced in a study of cytomegalovirus exposure and HLA in healthy donors. PCR employed 60 Vbeta and 13 Jbeta primers. The data were produced by immunoSEQ multiplex PCR, yet TCRdb's version contains in-frame clones alone and is incomplete. This sample has tens of thousands of clones, with around 78% found just once. Material: PBMCs. The receptors were gathered from a man aged 35-49 years in good health and CMV-seronegative.

The chain has TRBV2 and TRBJ2-1; D is unclear. Germline assignment: CDR1 SNHLY and CDR2 FYNNEI. Trimming removed 1 base at V and 2 bases at J, with 3 bases between. This CDR3 is built from 13 residues. The CDR3 protein is CASSEDTYNEQFF. For the CDR3, the DNA is TGTGCCAGCAGTGAAGACACCTACAATGAGCAGTTCTTC.

The rearrangement uses TRBV7-3 and TRBJ2-3, with D unclear. CDR3 length: 12 amino acids. Trimming removed 4 bases from V and 3 bases from J, with 5 bases in between. Looked up from germline, CDR1 is SGHTA and CDR2 is FQGTGA. CDR3 sequence reads: CASSSPTDTQYF. CDR3 sequence (DNA): TGTGCCAGCAGCTCTCCGACAGATACGCAGTATTTT.

This chain links TRBV4-2 with TRBJ2-1, with TRBD2 matching over 9 bases. The CDR3 is 17 amino acids. Trimming took 0 bases from V and 6 from J; bases not matched to a gene: 9. CDR1 is LGHNA, CDR2 YNFKEQ, per germline. The CDR3 spells CASSQDSLAGLSNEQFF. The CDR3 DNA follows: TGTGCCAGCAGCCAAGATAGTCTAGCGGGACTCTCCAATGAGCAGTTCTTC.

Points on this clone: At one end the junction does not follow the germline gene, possibly because of a read error. V usage is TRBV7-9 and J usage is TRBJ2-1; 8 bases align to TRBD2. Germline CDR1 SEHNR, CDR2 FQNEAQ (reference sequence). The CDR3 runs to 15 residues. The CDR3 here is CSSSFLSGSSDEQFF. The CDR3 DNA sequence: TGTTCCAGCAGCTTTCTAAGCGGGAGTTCTGATGAGCAGTTCTTC. Drawing the rest from reference TRBV7-9 and TRBJ2-1, the complete variable domain is DTGVSQNPRHKITKRGQNVTFRCDPISEHNRLYWYRQTLGQGPEFLTYFQNEAQLEKSRLLSDRFSAERPKGSFSTLEIQRTEQGDSAMYLCSSSFLSGSSDEQFFGPGTRLTVL.

This clone has just a few counts. The chain recombines TRBV2 with TRBJ2-1; 8 bases fit TRBD2. CDR3 length: 18 residues. The V gene's germline CDR1 is SNHLY and CDR2 FYNNEI. V lost 5 bases to trimming and J lost 8 bases; unmatched junction nucleotides: 20. The CDR3 DNA follows: TGTGCCAGCAGTCAGTTTGCGGGAGGCCTATCGCAGAGGGATGAGCAGTTCTTC. As protein: CASSQFAGGLSQRDEQFF.

This clone came up a few times. The gene calls are TRBV5-1 and TRBJ1-1, with 7 bases identical to TRBD1. CDR1 SGHRS and CDR2 YFSETQ come from the germline V gene. CDR3 length equals 14 residues. J lost 4 bases, V lost 3 bases, and 6 bases had no gene match. The CDR3 loop reads CASSYGQEGTEAFF. The CDR3 coding sequence is TGCGCCAGCAGCTATGGACAGGAGGGCACTGAAGCTTTCTTT.

The gene calls are TRBV9 and TRBJ2-7; 8 bases map to TRBD2. CDR3 length: 15 amino acids. J lost 4 bases, V lost 3 bases, and 9 bases had no gene match. Germline V gene sequence: CDR1 SGDLS, CDR2 YYNGEE. CDR3 amino acids: CASSAGGGLKYEQYF. The CDR3 nucleotides read TGTGCCAGCAGCGCGGGGGGGGGATTGAAGTACGAGCAGTACTTC.